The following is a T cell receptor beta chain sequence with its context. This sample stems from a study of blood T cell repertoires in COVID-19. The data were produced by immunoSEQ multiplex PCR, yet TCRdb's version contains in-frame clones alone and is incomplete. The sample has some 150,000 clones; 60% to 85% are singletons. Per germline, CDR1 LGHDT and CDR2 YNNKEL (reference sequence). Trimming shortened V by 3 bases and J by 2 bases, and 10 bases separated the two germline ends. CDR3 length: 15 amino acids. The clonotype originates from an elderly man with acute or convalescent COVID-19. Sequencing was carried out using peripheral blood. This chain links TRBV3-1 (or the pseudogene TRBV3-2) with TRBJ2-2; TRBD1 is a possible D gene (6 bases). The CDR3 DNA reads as TGTGCCAGCAGCCAGGGACATTCAAACACCGGGGAGCTGTTTTTT. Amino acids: CASSQGHSNTGELFF.